Here is one TCR beta chain with its context. Its matching antigen is unknown. PCR involved 60 Vbeta and 13 Jbeta primers. Repertoires were generated with immunoSEQ multiplex PCR, while TCRdb's copy carries only in-frame clones and drops some. The repertoire consists of about 130,000 clones, with over 65% occurring once and the leading ten covering under 5%. Healthy bone marrow donors supplied every sample. The data were taken from a study of cytomegalovirus exposure and HLA in healthy donors. Whole-study findings and limits: Association of a missense DCLRE1C variant with TCR beta V- and J-gene trimming was reported in a later analysis.

Germline V lookup: CDR1 SGHNT, CDR2 YENEEA. This CDR3 has 17 residues. The V gene end was trimmed by 4 bases and the J gene end by 0 bases; junction bases not matched to a gene: 8. The material sequenced was PBMCs. The chain uses TRBV11-3 and TRBJ2-1; 8 nucleotides align to TRBD2. The receptor's source is a man aged 40-55 years in good health and CMV-seropositive. CDR3 sequence: CASSSGGRGSSYNEQFF. The CDR3 bases are TGTGCCAGCAGCTCGGGGGGGAGGGGGAGCTCCTACAATGAGCAGTTCTTC.